This T cell receptor (beta chain) appears in the sequencing data of a study of CD4 T cells in relation to SARS-CoV-2 and coronaviruses. On the study more broadly: Shared crossreactive spike epitopes were mapped to their HLA restriction.

Trimming cost V 5 bases and J 0 bases, with 10 bases left between them. From germline, CDR1 is SEHNR and CDR2 FQNEAQ (reference sequence). The CDR3 totals 14 residues. The protocol was immunoSEQ multiplex PCR, while the TCRdb copy is restricted to in-frame clones and leaves out a portion. The sample lists some 46,000 clones, almost 85% seen once, with over 1.1% in the top ten. For this clone: Its target is unknown.

For around ten days, some 9.7 x 10^4 sorted CD4+ cells grew with T cell-depleted PBMCs and CEF. Study conclusions and caveats: Crossreactive clones expanded significantly less to SARS-CoV-2 than monoreactive clones. Pre-pandemic and post-infection samples never came from the same donor.

The sequence was obtained from an adult with COVID-19. The sample was naive CD4+ T cells from PBMCs, cultured in vitro. Regarding subset: naive CD4+ T cells isolated by negative enrichment. The chain combines TRBV7-9 with TRBJ1-2; TRBD1 might be the D (6 bases). As DNA, the CDR3 is TGTGCCAGCAGCCCGACAGGTACTAACTATGGCTACACCTTC. Its translation is CASSPTGTNYGYTF.